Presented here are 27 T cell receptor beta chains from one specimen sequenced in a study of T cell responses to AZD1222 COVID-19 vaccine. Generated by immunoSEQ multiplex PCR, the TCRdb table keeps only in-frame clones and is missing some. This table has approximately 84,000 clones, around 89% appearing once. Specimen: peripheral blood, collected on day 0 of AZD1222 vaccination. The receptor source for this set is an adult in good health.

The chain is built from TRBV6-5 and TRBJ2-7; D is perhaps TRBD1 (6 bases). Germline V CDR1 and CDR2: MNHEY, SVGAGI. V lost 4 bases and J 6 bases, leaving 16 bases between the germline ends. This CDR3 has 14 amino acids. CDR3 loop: CASSSGQGLFEQYF. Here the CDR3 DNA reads TGTGCCAGCAGTTCTGGGCAGGGGCTCTTCGAGCAGTACTTC.

The CDR3, as DNA: TGTGCCAGCAGCTTAGGGCCGGACAGCTCCTACGAGCAGTACTTC. It translates to CASSLGPDSSYEQYF. The chain is built from TRBV11-3 and TRBJ2-7; possibly TRBD1 for D (6 bases). The germline V gene encodes CDR1 SGHNT and CDR2 YENEEA. This CDR3 comprises 15 residues. The V end was cut by 1 base, the J end by 0 bases, with 10 bases between.

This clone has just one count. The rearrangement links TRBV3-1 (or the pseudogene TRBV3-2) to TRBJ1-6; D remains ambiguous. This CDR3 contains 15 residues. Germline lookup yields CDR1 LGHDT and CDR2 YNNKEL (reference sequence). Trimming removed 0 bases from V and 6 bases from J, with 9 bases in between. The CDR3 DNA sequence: TGTGCCAGCAGCCAAGAGAGACACCCTAATTCACCCCTCCACTTT. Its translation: CASSQERHPNSPLHF.

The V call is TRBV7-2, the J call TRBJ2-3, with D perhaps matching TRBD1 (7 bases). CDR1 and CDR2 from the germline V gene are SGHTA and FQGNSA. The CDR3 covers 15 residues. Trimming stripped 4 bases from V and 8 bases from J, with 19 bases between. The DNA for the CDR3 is TGTGCCAGCAGCTACCAGGGGGGTTCGGCAGGTACGCAGTATTTT. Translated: CASSYQGGSAGTQYF.

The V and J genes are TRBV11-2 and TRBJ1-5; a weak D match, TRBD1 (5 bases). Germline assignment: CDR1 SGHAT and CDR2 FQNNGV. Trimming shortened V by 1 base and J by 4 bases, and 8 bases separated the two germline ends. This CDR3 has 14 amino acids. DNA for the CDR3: TGTGCCAGCAGCTTAGTAGGGGAAAATCAGCCCCAGCATTTT. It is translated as CASSLVGENQPQHF. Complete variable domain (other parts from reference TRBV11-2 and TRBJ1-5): EAGVAQSPRYKIIEKRQSVAFWCNPISGHATLYWYQQILGQGPKLLIQFQNNGVVDDSQLPKDRFSAERLKGVDSTLKIQPAKLEDSAVYLCASSLVGENQPQHFGDGTRLSIL.

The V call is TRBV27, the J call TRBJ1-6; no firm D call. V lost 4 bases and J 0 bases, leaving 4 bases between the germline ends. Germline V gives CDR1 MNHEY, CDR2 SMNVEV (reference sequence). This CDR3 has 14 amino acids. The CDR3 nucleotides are TGTGCCAGCAGTTCTGACTCCTATAATTCACCCCTCCACTTT. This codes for CASSSDSYNSPLHF.

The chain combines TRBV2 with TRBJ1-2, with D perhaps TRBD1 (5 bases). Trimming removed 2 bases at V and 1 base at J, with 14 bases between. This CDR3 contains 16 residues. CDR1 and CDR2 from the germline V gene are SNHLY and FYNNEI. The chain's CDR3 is CASSEHRPGGNYGYTF. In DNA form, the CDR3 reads TGTGCCAGCAGTGAACACCGACCCGGGGGTAACTATGGCTACACCTTC. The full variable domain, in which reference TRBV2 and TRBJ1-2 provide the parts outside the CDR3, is EPEVTQTPSHQVTQMGQEVILRCVPISNHLYFYWYRQILGQKVEFLVSFYNNEISEKSEIFDDQFSVERPDGSNFTLKIRSTKLEDSAMYFCASSEHRPGGNYGYTFGSGTRLTVV.

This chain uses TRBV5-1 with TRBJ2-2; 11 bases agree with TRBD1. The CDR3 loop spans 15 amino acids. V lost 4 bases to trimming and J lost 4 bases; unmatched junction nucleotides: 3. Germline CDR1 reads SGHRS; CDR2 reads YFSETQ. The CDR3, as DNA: TGCGCCAGCAGCACAGGGACAGGGGGCACCGGGGAGCTGTTTTTT. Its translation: CASSTGTGGTGELFF.

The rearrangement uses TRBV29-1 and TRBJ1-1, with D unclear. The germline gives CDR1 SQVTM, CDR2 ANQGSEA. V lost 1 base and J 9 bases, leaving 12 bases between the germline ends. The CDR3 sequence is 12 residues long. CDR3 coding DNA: TGCAGCGTTGAAGGAGGGCATCGTAAAGCTTTCTTT. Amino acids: CSVEGGHRKAFF.

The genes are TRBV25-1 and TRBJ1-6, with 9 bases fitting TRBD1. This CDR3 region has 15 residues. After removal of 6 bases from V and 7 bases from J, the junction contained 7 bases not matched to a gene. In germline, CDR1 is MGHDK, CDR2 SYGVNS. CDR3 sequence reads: CASRADRGENSPLHF. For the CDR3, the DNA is TGTGCCAGCAGAGCTGACAGGGGGGAGAATTCACCCCTCCACTTT.

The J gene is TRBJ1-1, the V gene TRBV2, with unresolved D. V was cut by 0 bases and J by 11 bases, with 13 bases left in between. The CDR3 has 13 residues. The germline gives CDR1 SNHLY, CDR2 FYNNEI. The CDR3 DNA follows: TGTGCCAGCAGTGAAGCGCCGGGGAATTCGGCTTTCTTT. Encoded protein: CASSEAPGNSAFF. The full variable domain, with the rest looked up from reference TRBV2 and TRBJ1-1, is EPEVTQTPSHQVTQMGQEVILRCVPISNHLYFYWYRQILGQKVEFLVSFYNNEISEKSEIFDDQFSVERPDGSNFTLKIRSTKLEDSAMYFCASSEAPGNSAFFGQGTRLTVV.

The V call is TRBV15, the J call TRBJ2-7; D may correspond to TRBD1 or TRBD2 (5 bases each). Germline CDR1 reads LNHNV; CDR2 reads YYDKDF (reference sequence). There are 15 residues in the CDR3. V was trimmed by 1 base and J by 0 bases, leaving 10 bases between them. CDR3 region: CATSRARDGSYEQYF. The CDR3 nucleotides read TGTGCCACCAGCAGAGCCCGGGACGGCTCCTACGAGCAGTACTTC.

The CDR3 sequence: CASGLKETQYF. The CDR3, as DNA: TGCGCCAGTGGACTAAAAGAGACCCAGTACTTC. V gene TRBV10-2 combines with J gene TRBJ2-5; D might be TRBD2 (6 bases). This CDR3 has 11 amino acids. V dropped 9 bases and J dropped 3 bases, with 8 bases sitting between them. The V gene's germline CDR1 is WSHSY and CDR2 SAAADI.

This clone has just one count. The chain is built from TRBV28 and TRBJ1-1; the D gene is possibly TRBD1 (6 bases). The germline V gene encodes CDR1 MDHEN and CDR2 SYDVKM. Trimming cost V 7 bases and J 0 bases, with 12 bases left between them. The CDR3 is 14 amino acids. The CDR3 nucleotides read TGTGCCAGCAAATGGACAGAGCTGAACACTGAAGCTTTCTTT. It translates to CASKWTELNTEAFF. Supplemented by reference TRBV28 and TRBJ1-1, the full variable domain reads DVKVTQSSRYLVKRTGEKVFLECVQDMDHENMFWYRQDPGLGLRLIYFSYDVKMKEKGDIPEGYSVSREKKERFSLILESASTNQTSMYLCASKWTELNTEAFFGQGTRLTVV.

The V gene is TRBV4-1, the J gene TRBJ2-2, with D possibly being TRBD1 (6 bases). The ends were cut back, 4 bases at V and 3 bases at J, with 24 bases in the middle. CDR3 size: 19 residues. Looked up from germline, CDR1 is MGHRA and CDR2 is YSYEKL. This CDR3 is CASSRPPLQGFKDTGELFF. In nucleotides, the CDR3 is TGCGCCAGCAGCCGCCCCCCATTACAGGGTTTCAAAGACACCGGGGAGCTGTTTTTT.

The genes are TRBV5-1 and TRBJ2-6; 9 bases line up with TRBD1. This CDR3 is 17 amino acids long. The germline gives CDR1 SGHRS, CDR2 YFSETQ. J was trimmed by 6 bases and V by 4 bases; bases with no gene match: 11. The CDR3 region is CASSPTGTGMEANVLTF. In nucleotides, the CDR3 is TGCGCCAGCAGCCCAACCGGGACAGGGATGGAGGCCAACGTCCTGACTTTC.

The CDR3 region is CASSQDGTGSYEQYF. Here the CDR3 DNA reads TGCGCCAGCAGCCAAGACGGGACAGGAAGCTACGAGCAGTACTTC. The chain links TRBV4-3 to TRBJ2-7; 8 nucleotides match TRBD1. The germline V gene encodes CDR1 LGHNA and CDR2 YSLEER. V lost 0 bases, J lost 3 bases, and 4 bases stayed unmatched. CDR3 size: 15 residues.

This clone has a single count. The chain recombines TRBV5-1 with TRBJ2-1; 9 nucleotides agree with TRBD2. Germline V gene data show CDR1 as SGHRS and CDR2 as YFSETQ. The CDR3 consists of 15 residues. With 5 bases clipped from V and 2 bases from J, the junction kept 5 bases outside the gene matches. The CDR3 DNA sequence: TGCGCCAGCAGTCGGACTAGCGAGGCCTACAATGAGCAGTTCTTC. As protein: CASSRTSEAYNEQFF.

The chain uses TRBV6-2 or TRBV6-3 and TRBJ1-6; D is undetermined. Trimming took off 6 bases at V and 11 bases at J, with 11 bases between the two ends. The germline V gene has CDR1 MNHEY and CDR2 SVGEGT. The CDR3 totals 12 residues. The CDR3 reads CASSLDLTPLHF. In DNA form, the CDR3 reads TGTGCCAGCAGCCTCGATCTAACACCCCTCCACTTT.

The CDR3 region has the DNA TGTGCCACCAGTGGAGCGGGAACCTACGAGCAGTACTTC. It translates to CATSGAGTYEQYF. The chain joins TRBV24-1 to TRBJ2-7; 7 bases are shared with TRBD2. The CDR3 contains 13 residues. The V segment lost 5 bases and the J segment 2 bases; nucleotides outside the gene matches: 2. In germline, CDR1 is KGHDR, CDR2 SFDVKD.

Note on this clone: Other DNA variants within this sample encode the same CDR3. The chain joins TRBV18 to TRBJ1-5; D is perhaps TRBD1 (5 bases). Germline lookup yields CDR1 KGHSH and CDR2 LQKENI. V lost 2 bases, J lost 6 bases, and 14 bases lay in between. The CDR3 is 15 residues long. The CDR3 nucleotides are TGTGCCAGCTCACCAAGAGGGGAAGTAGGTCAGCCCCAGCATTTT. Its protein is CASSPRGEVGQPQHF.

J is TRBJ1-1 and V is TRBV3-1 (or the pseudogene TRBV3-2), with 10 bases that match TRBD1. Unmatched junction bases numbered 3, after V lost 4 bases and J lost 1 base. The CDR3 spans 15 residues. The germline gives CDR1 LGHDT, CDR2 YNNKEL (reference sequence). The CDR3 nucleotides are TGTGCCAGCAGCCCCCGGGACAGGGGGAACACTGAAGCTTTCTTT. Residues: CASSPRDRGNTEAFF.

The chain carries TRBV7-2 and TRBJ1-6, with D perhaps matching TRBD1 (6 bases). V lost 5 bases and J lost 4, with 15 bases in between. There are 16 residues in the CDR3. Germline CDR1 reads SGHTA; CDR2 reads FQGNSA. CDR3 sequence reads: CASSKLVGQYNSPLHF. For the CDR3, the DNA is TGTGCCAGCAGCAAACTCGTCGGACAGTATAATTCACCCCTCCACTTT.

The CDR3, as DNA: TGTGCCAGCACCTCGGGGACAGGGAATAATTCACCCCTCCACTTT. This translates into CASTSGTGNNSPLHF. The rearrangement uses TRBV28 and TRBJ1-6, with 9 positions matching TRBD1. This CDR3 contains 15 residues. V lost 7 bases, J lost 5 bases, and 6 bases stayed unmatched. Looked up from germline, CDR1 is MDHEN and CDR2 is SYDVKM.

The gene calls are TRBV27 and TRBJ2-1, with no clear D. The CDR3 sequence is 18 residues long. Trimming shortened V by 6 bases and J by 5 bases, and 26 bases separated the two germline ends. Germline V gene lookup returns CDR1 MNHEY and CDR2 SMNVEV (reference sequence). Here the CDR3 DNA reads TGTGCCAGCAGGACGAGATGGGTTGGCGTAACTACGGACAATGAGCAGTTCTTC. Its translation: CASRTRWVGVTTDNEQFF.

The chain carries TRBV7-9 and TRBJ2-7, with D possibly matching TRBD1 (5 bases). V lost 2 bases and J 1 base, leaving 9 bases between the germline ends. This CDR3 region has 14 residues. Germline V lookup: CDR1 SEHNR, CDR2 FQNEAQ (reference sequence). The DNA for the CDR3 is TGTGCCAGCAGCTTACTTGACAGATCCTACGAGCAGTACTTC. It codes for CASSLLDRSYEQYF.

The CDR3 bases are TGTGCCAGCAGTTACCGGGGGAACACCGGGGAGCTGTTTTTT. This codes for CASSYRGNTGELFF. V and J are TRBV6-5 and TRBJ2-2, with a possible D match to TRBD2 (5 bases). Trimming removed 2 bases at V and 1 base at J, with 5 bases between. The CDR3 extends over 14 amino acids. The V gene's germline CDR1 is MNHEY and CDR2 SVGAGI.